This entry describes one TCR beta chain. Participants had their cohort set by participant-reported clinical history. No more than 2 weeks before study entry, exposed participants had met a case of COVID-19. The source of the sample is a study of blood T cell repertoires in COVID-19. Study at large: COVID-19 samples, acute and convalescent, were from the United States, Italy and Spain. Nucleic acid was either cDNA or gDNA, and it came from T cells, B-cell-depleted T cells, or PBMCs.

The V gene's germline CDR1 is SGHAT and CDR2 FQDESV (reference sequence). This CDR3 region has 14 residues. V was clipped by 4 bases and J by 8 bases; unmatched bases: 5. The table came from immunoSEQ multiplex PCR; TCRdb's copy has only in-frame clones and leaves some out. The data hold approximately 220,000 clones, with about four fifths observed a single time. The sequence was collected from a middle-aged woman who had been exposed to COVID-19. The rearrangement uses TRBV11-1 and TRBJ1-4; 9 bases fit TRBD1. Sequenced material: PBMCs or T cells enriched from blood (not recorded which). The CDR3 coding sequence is TGTGCCAGCAGCTCCAGACAGGGGGACGAAAAACTGTTTTTT. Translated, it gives CASSSRQGDEKLFF.